The 22 T cell receptor beta chains reported below all come from one sample, sequenced in a study of shared clonotypes between healthy human individuals. TCRdb's table, derived via immunoSEQ multiplex PCR, lists solely in-frame clones and lacks some. This sample carries about 1.5 million clones, approximately 98% of them seen once, and the ten largest clones take about 0.45%. What was sequenced was naive CD4+ T cells sorted from blood. Subset meaning: CD45RA+ positively selected. All receptors derive from a man aged 30 to 45 in good health.

The genes are TRBV6-6 and TRBJ2-7; 13 bases map to TRBD2. Trimming cost V 2 bases and J 0 bases; bases outside gene matches: 1. The CDR3 is 16 amino acids. Germline assignment: CDR1 MNHNY and CDR2 SVGAGI (reference sequence). CDR3: CASSYGTSGNSYEQYF. CDR3 coding DNA: TGTGCCAGCAGTTACGGGACTAGCGGGAACTCCTACGAGCAGTACTTC.

The gene calls are TRBV15 and TRBJ2-7, with a tentative D call TRBD1 (6 bases). The CDR3 has 14 amino acids. Looked up from germline, CDR1 is LNHNV and CDR2 is YYDKDF (reference sequence). V lost 2 bases and J 2 bases, leaving 10 bases between the germline ends. In DNA, the CDR3 is TGTGCCACCAGCAGACGTACAGGGACCTACGAGCAGTACTTC. This gives the protein CATSRRTGTYEQYF.

As regards this clone: The sample has other DNA sequences that encode this CDR3 too. The chain joins TRBV5-1 to TRBJ2-2; the D call may be TRBD1 or TRBD2 (5 bases each). V shed 2 bases and J shed 0 bases, with 8 bases lying between them. Germline loops: CDR1 SGHRS, CDR2 YFSETQ. The CDR3 covers 15 residues. CDR3 residues: CASSFEGTNTGELFF. For the CDR3, the DNA is TGCGCCAGCAGCTTTGAGGGGACGAACACCGGGGAGCTGTTTTTT.

The chain joins TRBV27 to TRBJ2-7; TRBD2 might be the D (6 bases). CDR1 is MNHEY and CDR2 is SMNVEV in the germline V gene (reference sequence). Trimming pared 2 bases from V and 0 bases from J, leaving 14 bases between. The CDR3 extends over 16 amino acids. This chain's CDR3 is CASSLRAGLSSYEQYF. The CDR3 nucleotides read TGTGCCAGCAGTTTAAGGGCGGGGCTTAGCTCCTACGAGCAGTACTTC.

This clone appeared a single time. Other DNA variants within this sample encode the same CDR3. The rearrangement joins TRBV25-1 to TRBJ2-6, with no clear D. Germline V lookup: CDR1 MGHDK, CDR2 SYGVNS. The V gene lost 4 bases and the J gene lost 3 bases, with 4 bases spanning the gap. The CDR3 length is 13 residues. CDR3 in amino acids: CASSAGGANVLTF. CDR3 bases: TGTGCCAGCAGTGCAGGTGGGGCCAACGTCCTGACTTTC.

J is TRBJ2-1 and V is TRBV4-2; 7 nucleotides align to TRBD2. V shed 5 bases and J 0 bases; nucleotides not matched to a gene: 4. CDR1 and CDR2 (germline): LGHNA, YNFKEQ. The length of the CDR3 is 15 residues. The CDR3 nucleotides are TGTGCCAGCAGCGAGAGCGGGACCTCCTACAATGAGCAGTTCTTC. It yields the protein CASSESGTSYNEQFF.

For this clone: The same CDR3 can be traced to other DNA sequences in this sample. The J gene is TRBJ1-2, the V gene TRBV6-5, with D possibly TRBD1 on 5 matching bases. The germline V gene encodes CDR1 MNHEY and CDR2 SVGAGI. The V gene lost 4 bases and the J gene lost 4 bases, with 7 bases spanning the gap. The CDR3 loop spans 12 amino acids. The CDR3 is CASSSGGYGYTF. In DNA, the CDR3 is TGTGCCAGCAGTTCGGGGGGCTATGGCTACACCTTC.

The gene calls are TRBV7-9 and TRBJ1-3; 8 positions match TRBD1. Germline loops: CDR1 SEHNR, CDR2 FQNEAQ (reference sequence). CDR3 size: 14 residues. Trimming cost V 7 bases and J 4 bases; bases outside gene matches: 6. The chain's CDR3 is CASNQGATGNTIYF. The CDR3 bases are TGTGCCAGCAATCAGGGGGCTACCGGAAACACCATATATTTT.

The CDR3 DNA reads as TGTGCCAGCAGTGAAATAGCGGGAGGGCCCCGGGAGACCCAGTACTTC. Translation: CASSEIAGGPRETQYF. This chain connects TRBV2 to TRBJ2-5; TRBD2 matches 11 bases. The V segment lost 2 bases and the J segment 5 bases; nucleotides outside the gene matches: 7. Looked up from germline, CDR1 is SNHLY and CDR2 is FYNNEI. The CDR3 length is 16 residues.

This rearrangement joins TRBV5-1 to TRBJ1-3; 9 nucleotides agree with TRBD1. The CDR3 has 15 residues. V dropped 2 bases and J dropped 8; count of bases not matched to a gene: 8. From germline, CDR1 is SGHRS and CDR2 YFSETQ. CDR3 sequence reads: CASSLTGTGIDTIYF. The CDR3 coding sequence is TGCGCCAGCAGCTTAACCGGGACAGGGATCGACACCATATATTTT.

The V call is TRBV28, the J call TRBJ2-5, with D perhaps TRBD1 or TRBD2 (5 bases each). The CDR3 spans 16 residues. Germline CDR1 is MDHEN and CDR2 is SYDVKM. V lost 7 bases to trimming and J lost 0 bases, with 18 bases between them. CDR3 nucleotide sequence: TGTGCCAGCACACGTCCCGGGACGAAGAACCAAGAGACCCAGTACTTC. The encoded protein is CASTRPGTKNQETQYF.

The chain combines TRBV6-6 with TRBJ2-7; the D gene is possibly TRBD2 (5 bases). Trimming took 2 bases from V and 1 from J, leaving 6 bases between them. Germline lookup yields CDR1 MNHNY and CDR2 SVGAGI (reference sequence). The CDR3 runs to 13 residues. The CDR3 bases are TGTGCCAGCAGTTACGAGGGATCCTACGAGCAGTACTTC. This translates into CASSYEGSYEQYF.

The rearrangement joins TRBV4-2 to TRBJ1-2; D might be TRBD1 (5 bases). This CDR3 has 13 amino acids. Germline CDR1 and CDR2: LGHNA and YNFKEQ. Trimming removed 5 bases at V and 3 bases at J, with 10 bases between. In DNA, the CDR3 is TGTGCCAGCAGCTACTTGGGGGACTATGGCTACACCTTC. It specifies CASSYLGDYGYTF.

The chain carries TRBV5-1 and TRBJ1-1; 7 bases map to TRBD1. The J segment lost 1 base and the V segment lost 4 bases, leaving 7 bases of the junction unmatched. Germline V gives CDR1 SGHRS, CDR2 YFSETQ. The CDR3 totals 15 residues. This CDR3 reads CASSPTGFPNTEAFF. Written as DNA, the CDR3 is TGCGCCAGCAGCCCGACAGGGTTCCCGAACACTGAAGCTTTCTTT. Together with reference TRBV5-1 and TRBJ1-1, the CDR3 gives the full variable domain: KAGVTQTPRYLIKTRGQQVTLSCSPISGHRSVSWYQQTPGQGLQFLFEYFSETQRNKGNFPGRFSGRQFSNSRSEMNVSTLELGDSALYLCASSPTGFPNTEAFFGQGTRLTVV.

This chain uses TRBV10-3 with TRBJ1-1, with TRBD1 identical over 8 bases. Germline lookup yields CDR1 ENHRY and CDR2 SYGVKD. The ends lost 6 bases at V and 0 bases at J; junction bases unmatched: 6. This CDR3 region has 15 residues. The CDR3 region has the DNA TGTGCCATCAGACCGGACAGGGCAGTGAACACTGAAGCTTTCTTT. This gives the protein CAIRPDRAVNTEAFF.

The chain joins TRBV7-2 to TRBJ1-1; D gene uncertain. The CDR3 length is 15 residues. V lost 5 bases and J lost 1, with 14 bases in between. Germline V gives CDR1 SGHTA, CDR2 FQGNSA. The CDR3 sequence: CASSDRRNKNTEAFF. The CDR3 DNA reads TGTGCCAGCAGCGACCGAAGAAATAAGAACACTGAAGCTTTCTTT.

The DNA of the CDR3 is TGTGCCAGCTCACCATTAGTAGGGGACCCAAGGGGCTACACCTTC. This gives the protein CASSPLVGDPRGYTF. The chain carries TRBV18 and TRBJ1-2, with D tentatively TRBD1 (5 bases). Germline CDR1 reads KGHSH; CDR2 reads LQKENI. The CDR3 covers 15 residues. Between the trimmed V and J ends, which lost 2 bases and 8 bases, there was a span of 18 bases.

This clone was recorded once. The chain links TRBV6-1 to TRBJ1-2; 8 bases align to TRBD1. The V segment lost 6 bases and the J segment 8 bases; nucleotides outside the gene matches: 8. Germline-derived CDR1 and CDR2 are MNHNS and SASEGT. This CDR3 contains 13 residues. CDR3 sequence: CASRGQVGEGYTF. The DNA for the CDR3 is TGTGCCAGCAGGGGACAGGTCGGGGAAGGCTACACCTTC.

This rearrangement joins TRBV5-1 to TRBJ2-1; 10 bases are shared with TRBD2. CDR1 is SGHRS and CDR2 is YFSETQ in the germline V gene. The CDR3 length is 17 residues. Trimming cost V 4 bases and J 2 bases; bases outside gene matches: 9. In nucleotides, the CDR3 is TGCGCCAGCAGCGCCACCCTAGCGGGAGTTCCCTACAATGAGCAGTTCTTC. Its translation: CASSATLAGVPYNEQFF.

In regard to this clone: This sample includes further DNA sequences coding for the same CDR3. The V gene is TRBV10-3, the J gene TRBJ1-3, with a possible D match to TRBD1 (6 bases). Germline V gene lookup returns CDR1 ENHRY and CDR2 SYGVKD. CDR3 size: 13 residues. V was shortened by 8 bases and J by 4 bases, with 12 bases between the two germline ends. CDR3 loop: CAIQTGSGNTIYF. In nucleotides, the CDR3 is TGTGCCATCCAGACAGGTTCAGGAAACACCATATATTTT.

This chain connects TRBV10-1 to TRBJ1-2; unclear D gene. Trimming shortened V by 4 bases and J by 7 bases, and 13 bases separated the two germline ends. This CDR3 region has 13 residues. Germline lookup yields CDR1 WNHNN and CDR2 SYGVQD (reference sequence). The chain's CDR3 is CASSATIGGGYTF. The CDR3 DNA reads TGCGCCAGCAGTGCCACAATTGGAGGTGGCTACACCTTC.

V gene TRBV7-9 combines with J gene TRBJ2-5; TRBD2 aligns across 8 bases. Germline CDR1 SEHNR, CDR2 FQNEAQ (reference sequence). Trimming at V came to 8 bases and at J to 5 bases, leaving 7 bases not matched to a gene. The CDR3 length is 13 residues. CDR3 nucleotide sequence: TGTGCCAGCCAAGCGGGAGTCTACGAGACCCAGTACTTC. Its translation: CASQAGVYETQYF.